This TCR beta chain was observed in a study of blood T cell repertoires in COVID-19. Trimming took 1 base from V and 0 from J, leaving 7 bases between them. There are 15 residues in the CDR3. Germline CDR1 reads LGHNA; CDR2 reads YNFKEQ. Clones were sequenced by immunoSEQ multiplex PCR, and TCRdb holds only the in-frame ones, with some missing. The table lists some 140,000 clones, 83% of them singletons, with roughly 18% in the top ten. This chain joins TRBV4-2 and TRBJ1-3; D remains ambiguous. Sequencing was performed on PBMCs or T cells enriched from blood (not recorded which). The TCR comes from a man aged 25 to 40 who had recovered from COVID-19. The CDR3 DNA follows: TGTGCCAGCAGCCAAGTAGTTAACTCTGGAAACACCATATATTTT. It yields the protein CASSQVVNSGNTIYF.